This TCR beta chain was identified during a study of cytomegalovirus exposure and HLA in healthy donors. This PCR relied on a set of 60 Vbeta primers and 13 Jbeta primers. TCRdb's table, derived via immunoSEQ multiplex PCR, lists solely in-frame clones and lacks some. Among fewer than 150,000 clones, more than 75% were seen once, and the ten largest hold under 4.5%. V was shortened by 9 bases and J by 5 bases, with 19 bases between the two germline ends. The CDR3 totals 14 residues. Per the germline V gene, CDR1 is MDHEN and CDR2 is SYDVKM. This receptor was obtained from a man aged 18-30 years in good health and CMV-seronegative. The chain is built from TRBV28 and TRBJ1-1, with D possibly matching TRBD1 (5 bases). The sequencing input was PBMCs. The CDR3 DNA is TGTGCCAGTGAGAACGTTGGGGGAGGGACTGAAGCTTTCTTT. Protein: CASENVGGGTEAFF.